This record concerns one T cell receptor (beta chain) sequence. This sample was taken from a study of cytomegalovirus exposure and HLA in healthy donors. The germline gives CDR1 LNHDA, CDR2 SQIVND (reference sequence). V dropped 4 bases and J dropped 7; count of bases not matched to a gene: 5. The CDR3 loop spans 14 amino acids. The PCR made use of 60 Vbeta and 13 Jbeta primers. TCRdb's table, derived via immunoSEQ multiplex PCR, lists solely in-frame clones and lacks some. The repertoire holds 150,000 to 200,000 clones, with roughly four fifths as singletons. The TCR was taken from a man aged 45-65 years in good health and CMV-seropositive. Sample: PBMCs. This chain connects TRBV19 to TRBJ2-2; 8 bases align to TRBD1. The CDR3 here is CASSRDRYGGELFF. The CDR3 DNA follows: TGTGCCAGTAGTAGGGACAGGTACGGCGGGGAGCTGTTTTTT.